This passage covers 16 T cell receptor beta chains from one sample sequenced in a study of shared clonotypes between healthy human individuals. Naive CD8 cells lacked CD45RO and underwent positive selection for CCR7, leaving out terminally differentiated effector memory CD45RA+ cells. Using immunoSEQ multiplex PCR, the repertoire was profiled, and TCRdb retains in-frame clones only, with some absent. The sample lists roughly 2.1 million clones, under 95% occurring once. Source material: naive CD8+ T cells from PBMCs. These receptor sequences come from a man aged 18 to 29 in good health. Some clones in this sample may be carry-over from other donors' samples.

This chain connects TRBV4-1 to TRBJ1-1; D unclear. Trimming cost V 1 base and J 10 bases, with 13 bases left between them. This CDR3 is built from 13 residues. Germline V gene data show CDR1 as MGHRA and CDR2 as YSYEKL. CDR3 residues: CASSQAGKLGAFF. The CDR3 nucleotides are TGCGCCAGCAGCCAAGCGGGGAAGCTGGGAGCTTTCTTT.

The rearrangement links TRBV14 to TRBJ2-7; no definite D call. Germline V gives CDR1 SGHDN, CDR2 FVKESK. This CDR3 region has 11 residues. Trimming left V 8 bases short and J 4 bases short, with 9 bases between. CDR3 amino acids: CASGGPYEQYF. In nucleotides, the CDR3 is TGTGCCAGCGGCGGACCTTACGAGCAGTACTTC.

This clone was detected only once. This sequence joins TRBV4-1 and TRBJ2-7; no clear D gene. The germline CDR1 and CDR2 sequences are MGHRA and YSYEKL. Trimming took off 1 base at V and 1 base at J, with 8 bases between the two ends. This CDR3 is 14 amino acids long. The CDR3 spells CASSQVYGSYEQYF. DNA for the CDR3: TGCGCCAGCAGCCAAGTTTACGGGTCCTACGAGCAGTACTTC.

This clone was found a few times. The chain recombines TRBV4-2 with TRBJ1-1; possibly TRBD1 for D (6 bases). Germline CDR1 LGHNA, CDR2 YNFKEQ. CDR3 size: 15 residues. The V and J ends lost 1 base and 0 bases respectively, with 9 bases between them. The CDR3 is CASSQAGQLNTEAFF. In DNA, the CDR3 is TGTGCCAGCAGCCAAGCAGGACAGTTGAACACTGAAGCTTTCTTT.

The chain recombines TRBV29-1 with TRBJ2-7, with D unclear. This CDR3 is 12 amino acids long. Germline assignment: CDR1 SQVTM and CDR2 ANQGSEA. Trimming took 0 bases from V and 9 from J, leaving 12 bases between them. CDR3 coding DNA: TGCAGCGTTGAAGATCTTCAGGTGGGGCAGTACTTC. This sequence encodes CSVEDLQVGQYF.

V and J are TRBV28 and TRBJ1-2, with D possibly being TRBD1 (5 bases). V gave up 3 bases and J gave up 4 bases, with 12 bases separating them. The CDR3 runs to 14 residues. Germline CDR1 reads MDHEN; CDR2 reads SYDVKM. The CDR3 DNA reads TGTGCCAGCAGTTTCCAGGGACTTCGCTATGGCTACACCTTC. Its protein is CASSFQGLRYGYTF.

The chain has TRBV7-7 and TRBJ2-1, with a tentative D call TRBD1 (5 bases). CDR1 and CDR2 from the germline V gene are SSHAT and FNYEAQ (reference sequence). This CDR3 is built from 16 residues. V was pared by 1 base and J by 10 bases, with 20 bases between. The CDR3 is CASSLGTPQGWGEQFF. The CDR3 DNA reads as TGTGCCAGCAGCTTAGGAACCCCTCAGGGCTGGGGAGAGCAGTTCTTC.

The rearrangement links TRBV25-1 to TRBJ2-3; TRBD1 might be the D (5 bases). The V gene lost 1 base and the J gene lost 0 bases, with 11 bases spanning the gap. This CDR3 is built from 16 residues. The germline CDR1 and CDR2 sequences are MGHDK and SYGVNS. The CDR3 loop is CASSEWGSSSTDTQYF. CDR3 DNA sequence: TGTGCCAGCAGTGAATGGGGCAGTTCAAGCACAGATACGCAGTATTTT.

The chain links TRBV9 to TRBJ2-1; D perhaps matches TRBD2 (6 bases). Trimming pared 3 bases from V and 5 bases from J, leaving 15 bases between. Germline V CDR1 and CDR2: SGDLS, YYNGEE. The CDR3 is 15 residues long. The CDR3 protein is CASSAKGLRHNEQFF. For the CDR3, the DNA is TGTGCCAGCAGCGCCAAGGGACTTAGGCACAATGAGCAGTTCTTC.

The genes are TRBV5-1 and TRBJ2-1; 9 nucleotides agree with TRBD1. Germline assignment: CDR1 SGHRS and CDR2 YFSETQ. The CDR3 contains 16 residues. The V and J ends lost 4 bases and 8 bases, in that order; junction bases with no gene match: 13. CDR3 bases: TGCGCCAGCAGCGTAACAGGGGGCGGCGGGTCCGATGAGCAGTTCTTC. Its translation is CASSVTGGGGSDEQFF.

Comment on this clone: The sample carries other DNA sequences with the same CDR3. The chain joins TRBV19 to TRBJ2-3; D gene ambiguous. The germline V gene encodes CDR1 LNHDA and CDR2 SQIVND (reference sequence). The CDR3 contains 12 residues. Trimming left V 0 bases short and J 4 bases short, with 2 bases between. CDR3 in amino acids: CASSIDPDTQYF. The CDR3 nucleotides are TGTGCCAGTAGTATAGATCCAGATACGCAGTATTTT.

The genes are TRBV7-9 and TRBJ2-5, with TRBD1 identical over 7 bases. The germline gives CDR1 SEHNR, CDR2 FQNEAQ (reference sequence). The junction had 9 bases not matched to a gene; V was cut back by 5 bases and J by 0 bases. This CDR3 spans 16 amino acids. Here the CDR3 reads CASSPKGQTYQETQYF. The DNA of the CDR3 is TGTGCCAGCAGCCCCAAGGGACAGACGTACCAAGAGACCCAGTACTTC.

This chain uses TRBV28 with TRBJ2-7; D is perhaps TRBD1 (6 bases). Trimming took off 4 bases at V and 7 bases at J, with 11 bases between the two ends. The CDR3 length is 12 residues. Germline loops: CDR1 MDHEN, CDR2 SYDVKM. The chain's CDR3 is CASSSPQGEQYF. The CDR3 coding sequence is TGTGCCAGCAGTTCACCACAGGGTGAGCAGTACTTC.

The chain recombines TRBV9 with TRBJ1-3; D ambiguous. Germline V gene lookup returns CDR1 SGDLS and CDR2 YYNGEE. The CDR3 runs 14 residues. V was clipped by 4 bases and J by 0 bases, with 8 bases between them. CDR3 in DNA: TGTGCCAGCAGCCCCCCTACCTCTGGAAACACCATATATTTT. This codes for CASSPPTSGNTIYF.

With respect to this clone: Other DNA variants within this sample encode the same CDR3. The CDR3 DNA reads as TGTGCCAGCAGCCCGGGGACAGGCGTGAACACTGAAGCTTTCTTT. Amino acid sequence: CASSPGTGVNTEAFF. This rearrangement joins TRBV9 to TRBJ1-1, with 8 bases lining up with TRBD1. Losses at the gene ends were 4 bases for V and 0 bases for J; bases not matched to a gene: 5. The CDR3 is 15 amino acids. The germline V gene has CDR1 SGDLS and CDR2 YYNGEE.

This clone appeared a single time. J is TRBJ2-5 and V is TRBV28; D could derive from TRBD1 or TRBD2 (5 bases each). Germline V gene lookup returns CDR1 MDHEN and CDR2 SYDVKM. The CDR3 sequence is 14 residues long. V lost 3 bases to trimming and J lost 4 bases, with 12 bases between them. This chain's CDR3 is CASSLIKGRETQYF. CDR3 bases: TGTGCCAGCAGTTTGATCAAGGGGAGAGAGACCCAGTACTTC.